Listed below are T cell receptor beta chains from one sample, sequenced in a study of identical twins. TCRdb re-derived calls from the 5' RACE reads in MiXCR, one entry per CDR3 protein. The data contain roughly 230,000 distinct CDR3 sequences, around 8.8% of them singletons. A further study also used this sample, focusing on yellow fever vaccine responses in identical twins.

Sequenced input: CD8+ T cells sorted from blood. The receptors here all came from a woman under 30 in good health. The CDR3 runs from the conserved cysteine through the conserved F or W. A D gene is named only where the DNA matches it firmly. Only part of the rows carry a size: once, few, many, or a class if the clone is expanded.

abundance	j_gene	v_gene	d_gene	CDR3aa	CDR3nt
NA	TRBJ2-2	TRBV6-6	NA	CASSYGSAGELFF	TGTGCCAGCAGTTACGGGTCTGCCGGGGAGCTGTTTTTT
many	TRBJ2-7	TRBV12-3/TRBV12-4	NA	CASSPIRSSYEQYF	TGTGCCAGCAGTCCCATCCGGAGCTCCTACGAGCAGTACTTC
NA	TRBJ2-1	TRBV4-3	TRBD2	CASSLYGGLAILDEQFF	TGCGCCAGCAGCCTTTACGGAGGACTAGCGATCCTCGATGAGCAGTTCTTC
few	TRBJ1-2	TRBV6-1	NA	CASSPRRGLDYGYTF	TGTGCCAGCAGTCCCCGCCGGGGGCTCGACTATGGCTACACCTTC
NA	TRBJ2-2	TRBV11-1	TRBD2	CASSRTSGVYANTGELFF	TGTGCCAGCAGTCGGACTAGCGGGGTGTACGCGAACACCGGGGAGCTGTTTTTT
few	TRBJ2-7	TRBV20-1	TRBD2	CSVRLAGAYEQYF	TGCAGTGTTAGACTAGCGGGAGCCTACGAGCAGTACTTC
many	TRBJ2-5	TRBV9	NA	CASSVAASQETQYF	TGTGCCAGCAGCGTAGCGGCATCACAGGAGACCCAGTACTTC
few	TRBJ1-1	TRBV4-3	NA	CASSQARGDTEAFF	TGCGCCAGCAGCCAAGCCAGGGGCGACACTGAAGCTTTCTTT
many	TRBJ1-1	TRBV6-2/TRBV6-3	NA	CASTRRENTEAFF	TGTGCCAGCACCCGGAGGGAGAACACTGAAGCTTTCTTT
NA	TRBJ2-7	TRBV20-1	NA	CSASLADRTYSYEQYF	TGCAGTGCTAGCTTAGCGGACCGAACCTACTCCTACGAGCAGTACTTC
once	TRBJ2-7	TRBV25-1	NA	CASTPGTDRSSYEQYF	TGTGCCAGCACCCCTGGAACGGACCGGAGCTCCTACGAGCAGTACTTC
few	TRBJ2-1	TRBV7-8	NA	CASSLASTYNEQFF	TGTGCCAGCAGCTTAGCGAGCACCTACAATGAGCAGTTCTTC
many	TRBJ2-5	TRBV24-1	NA	CASRDAQETQYF	TGTGCCTCCCGGGACGCCCAAGAGACCCAGTACTTC
NA	TRBJ2-7	TRBV5-1	NA	CASSWRGYEQYF	TGCGCCAGCAGCTGGAGGGGCTACGAGCAGTACTTC
NA	TRBJ2-7	TRBV14	NA	CASSQEPGAVYEQYF	TGTGCCAGCAGCCAAGAACCGGGGGCGGTGTACGAGCAGTACTTC
NA	TRBJ2-7	TRBV20-1	TRBD2	CSARGKGGGSSYEQYF	TGCAGTGCTAGAGGGAAAGGAGGCGGGAGCTCCTACGAGCAGTACTTC
NA	TRBJ2-3	TRBV7-6	TRBD2	CASSALAGERTDTQYF	TGTGCCAGCAGCGCCCTAGCGGGAGAACGCACAGATACGCAGTATTTT
many	TRBJ2-7	TRBV6-2/TRBV6-3	NA	CASSYVTQEQYF	TGTGCCAGCAGTTACGTGACTCAGGAGCAGTACTTC
NA	TRBJ2-7	TRBV7-9	NA	CASSPGYTYEQYF	TGTGCCAGCAGCCCAGGCTATACCTACGAGCAGTACTTC
many	TRBJ2-7	TRBV7-9	NA	CASSLTGVRPEQYF	TGTGCCAGCAGTTTGACAGGAGTACGTCCCGAGCAGTACTTC
few	TRBJ2-1	TRBV9	NA	CASSVGWGAQVNEQFF	TGTGCCAGCAGCGTAGGGTGGGGAGCGCAGGTCAATGAGCAGTTCTTC
NA	TRBJ2-1	TRBV4-3	NA	CASSQTPEPYNEQFF	TGCGCCAGCAGCCAGACCCCAGAGCCCTACAATGAGCAGTTCTTC
few	TRBJ2-7	TRBV5-8	TRBD2	CASFSGGPRSSYEQYF	TGTGCCAGCTTTAGCGGGGGCCCACGAAGCTCCTACGAGCAGTACTTC
few	TRBJ1-1	TRBV29-1	NA	CSVWLNTEAFF	TGCAGCGTTTGGTTGAACACTGAAGCTTTCTTT
NA	TRBJ2-3	TRBV6-1	TRBD2	CASSDLAGDLTDTQYF	TGTGCCAGCAGTGATTTAGCGGGGGACCTCACAGATACGCAGTATTTT
NA	TRBJ2-5	TRBV28	NA	CASSFEESETQYF	TGTGCCAGCAGTTTCGAGGAGTCAGAGACCCAGTACTTC
many	TRBJ2-7	TRBV28	NA	CASRPPDPWDVEQYF	TGTGCCAGCAGACCACCGGACCCCTGGGATGTCGAGCAGTACTTC
NA	TRBJ2-1	TRBV6-2/TRBV6-3	NA	CASSYLRTSEGGHGEQFF	TGTGCCAGCAGTTACCTAAGGACTAGTGAAGGGGGACACGGTGAGCAGTTCTTC
NA	TRBJ2-3	TRBV7-4	NA	CASCPDGGITDTQYF	TGTGCCTCCTGCCCGGATGGGGGAATCACAGATACGCAGTATTTT
few	TRBJ2-1	TRBV14	TRBD2	CASSQGGLAVGQFF	TGTGCCAGCAGCCAAGGAGGACTAGCGGTAGGGCAGTTCTTC
many	TRBJ2-5	TRBV12-3/TRBV12-4	TRBD2	CASSLGLAGETQYF	TGTGCCAGCAGTTTGGGACTAGCGGGAGAGACCCAGTACTTC
few	TRBJ2-7	TRBV12-3/TRBV12-4	TRBD2	CASSFWLAGATGYEQYF	TGTGCCAGCAGTTTTTGGCTAGCGGGAGCCACAGGGTACGAGCAGTACTTC
NA	TRBJ2-7	TRBV29-1	TRBD1	CSVRTGENYEQYF	TGCAGCGTCCGGACAGGGGAGAACTACGAGCAGTACTTC
few	TRBJ2-7	TRBV29-1	NA	CSVVTGQAYEQYF	TGCAGCGTTGTCACAGGGCAAGCCTACGAGCAGTACTTC
NA	TRBJ2-7	TRBV2	NA	CASKWREAYEQYF	TGTGCCAGCAAGTGGCGTGAGGCCTACGAGCAGTACTTC
NA	TRBJ1-4	TRBV7-6	NA	CASSLAPVGNEKLFF	TGTGCCAGCAGCTTAGCACCGGTGGGGAATGAAAAACTGTTTTTT
NA	TRBJ1-4	TRBV4-3	NA	CASSQDVGATNEKLFF	TGCGCCAGCAGCCAAGATGTGGGGGCAACTAATGAAAAACTGTTTTTT
few	TRBJ1-6	TRBV14	NA	CASSQDRTGPYNSPLHF	TGTGCCAGCAGCCAAGATCGTACAGGCCCTTATAATTCACCCCTCCACTTT
few	TRBJ1-1	TRBV5-6	TRBD1	CASSLVGTGTEAFF	TGTGCCAGCAGCTTGGTAGGGACAGGTACTGAAGCTTTCTTT
NA	TRBJ2-2	TRBV7-9	TRBD1	CASSPTGANTGELFF	TGTGCCAGCAGTCCGACAGGGGCGAACACCGGGGAGCTGTTTTTT
many	TRBJ2-7	TRBV10-3	NA	CAISELYSTYEQYF	TGTGCCATCAGTGAGCTGTACAGTACCTACGAGCAGTACTTC
many	TRBJ2-2	TRBV5-1	TRBD1	CASGQGITTGELFF	TGCGCCAGCGGACAGGGAATAACCACCGGGGAGCTGTTTTTT
few	TRBJ2-3	TRBV10-3	TRBD2	CAISESTGGTDTQYF	TGTGCCATCAGTGAGTCCACGGGAGGAACAGATACGCAGTATTTT
many	TRBJ2-1	TRBV20-1	NA	CSAKDSREYPEQFF	TGCAGTGCTAAAGACAGCCGTGAATACCCGGAGCAGTTCTTC
few	TRBJ2-3	TRBV6-1	NA	CASSPVGGTADTQYF	TGTGCCAGCAGCCCGGTGGGGGGCACCGCAGATACGCAGTATTTT
few	TRBJ2-5	TRBV7-8	NA	CASSLWVAGRLETQYF	TGTGCCAGCAGCTTATGGGTGGCGGGAAGACTCGAGACCCAGTACTTC
many	TRBJ2-7	TRBV2	NA	CASSNSYEQYF	TGTGCCAGCAGCAACTCCTACGAGCAGTACTTC
NA	TRBJ2-6	TRBV4-3	TRBD1	CASSQDRASGANVLTF	TGCGCCAGCAGCCAGGACAGGGCCTCTGGGGCCAACGTCCTGACTTTC
NA	TRBJ1-5	TRBV7-8	TRBD1	CASSPDRANQPQHF	TGTGCCAGCAGCCCGGACAGGGCCAATCAGCCCCAGCATTTT
many	TRBJ1-4	TRBV4-1	NA	CASSRGLGGRGEKLFF	TGCGCCAGCAGCCGAGGGCTGGGGGGCCGGGGTGAAAAACTGTTTTTT
many	TRBJ2-5	TRBV10-3	NA	CAISEESSGTQYF	TGTGCCATCAGTGAGGAGTCCTCCGGGACCCAGTACTTC
many	TRBJ2-1	TRBV20-1	TRBD2	CSASGLAGLGEQFF	TGCAGTGCTAGTGGCCTAGCGGGATTGGGTGAGCAGTTCTTC
NA	TRBJ2-7	TRBV7-6	TRBD2	CASSLAGTTSYEQYF	TGTGCCAGCAGCTTAGCCGGGACTACCAGCTACGAGCAGTACTTC
many	TRBJ2-1	TRBV7-2	NA	CASSLSEFLGDEQFF	TGTGCCAGCAGCTTGTCAGAGTTTTTGGGGGATGAGCAGTTCTTC
few	TRBJ1-1	TRBV20-1	NA	CSATQNTEAFF	TGCAGTGCTACCCAGAACACTGAAGCTTTCTTT
few	TRBJ2-6	TRBV5-1	NA	CASSWGNLGGLTGANVLTF	TGCGCCAGCAGCTGGGGAAATTTGGGGGGTCTTACTGGGGCCAACGTCCTGACTTTC
few	TRBJ2-7	TRBV20-1	NA	CSAGRDNDYEQYF	TGCAGTGCCGGCCGGGACAACGACTACGAGCAGTACTTC
NA	TRBJ2-1	TRBV6-2/TRBV6-3	TRBD2	CASNSGGKTYNNEQFF	TGTGCCAGCAATTCGGGGGGGAAAACTTATAACAATGAGCAGTTCTTC
many	TRBJ2-7	TRBV10-2	TRBD2	CASSELKRDYEQYF	TGCGCCAGCAGTGAGCTGAAGCGGGACTACGAGCAGTACTTC